Described below is a single T cell receptor beta chain sequence and its context. This sample is part of a study of T cells in localized non-small cell lung cancer. The repertoire was sequenced with immunoSEQ multiplex PCR; TCRdb's copy has only in-frame clones and lacks some. The sample lists fewer than 30,000 clones; 86% were seen once. Unmatched junction bases numbered 9, after V lost 5 bases and J lost 2 bases. This CDR3 has 16 amino acids. Germline values: CDR1 PRHDT, CDR2 FYEKMQ (reference sequence). This TCR came from a woman aged 40-69 years with stage I lung adenocarcinoma. The V call is TRBV13, the J call TRBJ2-3; 8 positions match TRBD1. Source: peripheral blood, taken before any cancer treatment. In nucleotides, the CDR3 is TGTGCCAGCAGCCTTGGGACAGGTGGTCCCACAGATACGCAGTATTTT. It specifies CASSLGTGGPTDTQYF.